The 17 T cell receptor beta chains below were found in one sample sequenced in a study of cytomegalovirus exposure and HLA in healthy donors. Both 60 Vbeta primers and 13 Jbeta primers went into the PCR. Libraries were prepared by immunoSEQ multiplex PCR; TCRdb keeps only in-frame clonotypes and omits some of them. Among about 170,000 clones listed, 80% were seen once. The sequencing sample was made of PBMCs. The origin of the receptors is a woman between 50 and 59 years old in good health and CMV-seropositive.

CDR3 sequence reads: CASSQPGQGYEYTF. CDR3 coding DNA: TGTGCCAGCTCGCAACCGGGACAGGGATACGAATACACCTTC. The rearrangement joins TRBV18 to TRBJ1-2; the match to TRBD1 covers 9 bases. The CDR3 consists of 14 residues. Trimming removed 6 bases from V and 11 bases from J; junction bases left unmatched: 13. Germline CDR1 and CDR2: KGHSH and LQKENI.

This rearrangement joins TRBV28 to TRBJ1-2, with 10 bases identical to TRBD1. The CDR3 runs 15 residues. Losses at the gene ends were 1 base for V and 7 bases for J; bases not matched to a gene: 6. Per germline, CDR1 MDHEN and CDR2 SYDVKM. Here the CDR3 DNA reads TGTGCCAGCAGTTTATCCGGGACAGGGGAATTTGGCTACACCTTC. Protein sequence: CASSLSGTGEFGYTF.

This rearrangement joins TRBV28 to TRBJ1-4, with 8 bases aligning to TRBD1. The germline gives CDR1 MDHEN, CDR2 SYDVKM. The CDR3 is 15 amino acids. The ends lost 8 bases at V and 7 bases at J; junction bases unmatched: 12. CDR3: CASRRQGARGEKLFF. The CDR3 nucleotides are TGTGCCAGCCGACGGCAGGGGGCGCGAGGTGAAAAACTGTTTTTT.

The chain carries TRBV4-2 and TRBJ2-7; tentative D call: TRBD2 (6 bases). This CDR3 has 13 amino acids. Trimming pared 6 bases from V and 7 bases from J, leaving 16 bases between. From germline, CDR1 is LGHNA and CDR2 YNFKEQ. In DNA, the CDR3 is TGTGCCAGCAGGGGGGGTGAAGGGGTGGAGCAGTACTTC. It specifies CASRGGEGVEQYF.

This CDR3 reads CASSSQGLAGVMGTGELFF. The CDR3 DNA is TGCGCCAGCAGCTCGCAGGGACTAGCGGGGGTAATGGGCACCGGGGAGCTGTTTTTT. V usage is TRBV5-1 and J usage is TRBJ2-2; 14 bases match TRBD2. This CDR3 has 19 amino acids. V was clipped by 3 bases and J by 4 bases; unmatched bases: 11. Germline CDR1 reads SGHRS; CDR2 reads YFSETQ.

This chain links TRBV18 with TRBJ1-4; no reliable D call. V lost 1 base to trimming and J lost 5 bases, with 8 bases between them. CDR1 KGHSH and CDR2 LQKENI come from the germline V gene. This CDR3 comprises 14 residues. The CDR3 bases are TGTGCCAGCTCACCACGGGGAGGGAATGAAAAACTGTTTTTT. This gives the protein CASSPRGGNEKLFF. The full variable domain, in which reference TRBV18 and TRBJ1-4 provide the parts outside the CDR3, is NAGVMQNPRHLVRRRGQEARLRCSPMKGHSHVYWYRQLPEEGLKFMVYLQKENIIDESGMPKERFSAEFPKEGPSILRIQQVVRGDSAAYFCASSPRGGNEKLFFGSGTQLSVL.

The chain couples TRBV11-3 to TRBJ2-7; the match to TRBD1 covers 11 bases. The germline CDR1 and CDR2 sequences are SGHNT and YENEEA. The length of the CDR3 is 14 residues. Trimming at V came to 5 bases and at J to 3 bases, leaving 3 bases not matched to a gene. The CDR3 region is CASSRGTGGYEQYF. In DNA form, the CDR3 reads TGTGCCAGCAGCCGAGGGACAGGGGGCTACGAGCAGTACTTC.

This clone has a single count. V usage is TRBV4-3 and J usage is TRBJ2-7; unclear D gene. The V end lost 0 bases, the J end lost 6 bases, and 18 bases lay between the germline ends. CDR1 is LGHNA, CDR2 YSLEER, per germline. This CDR3 has 16 amino acids. The CDR3 is CASSQDFVRSKAEQYF. CDR3 sequence (DNA): TGCGCCAGCAGCCAAGATTTCGTTCGGAGCAAAGCCGAGCAGTACTTC.

The chain is built from TRBV10-3 and TRBJ1-6; unclear D gene. Trimming removed 4 bases at V and 2 bases at J, with 12 bases between. The CDR3 contains 16 residues. CDR1 and CDR2 (germline): ENHRY, SYGVKD. CDR3 residues: CAISATNLAYNSPLHF. In DNA, the CDR3 is TGTGCCATCAGTGCAACTAACTTGGCCTATAATTCACCCCTCCACTTT.

Details on this clone: A junction end diverges from the germline sequence, so it may reflect a read error. The V call is TRBV7-9, the J call TRBJ2-3; D remains ambiguous. The CDR3 spans 11 residues. The germline V gene encodes CDR1 SEHNR and CDR2 FQNEAQ (reference sequence). CDR3 nucleotides: TGTTCCAGCAGCTCCCGGGATACGCAGTATTTT. It is translated as CSSSSRDTQYF.

The V and J genes are TRBV7-3 and TRBJ1-1; 7 bases line up with TRBD1. J was trimmed by 2 bases and V by 5 bases; bases with no gene match: 8. The length of the CDR3 is 15 residues. The V gene's germline CDR1 is SGHTA and CDR2 FQGTGA. DNA for the CDR3: TGTGCCAGCAGCCCTCGACAGGGAGGAAACACTGAAGCTTTCTTT. The encoded protein is CASSPRQGGNTEAFF. Variable domain in full (rest from reference TRBV7-3 and TRBJ1-1): GAGVSQTPSNKVTEKGKYVELRCDPISGHTALYWYRQSLGQGPEFLIYFQGTGAADDSGLPNDRFFAVRPEGSVSTLKIQRTERGDSAVYLCASSPRQGGNTEAFFGQGTRLTVV.

The chain has TRBV7-6 and TRBJ1-2; D is possibly TRBD1 (5 bases). The CDR3 extends over 14 amino acids. V lost 1 base to trimming and J lost 2 bases, with 8 bases between them. The germline V gene has CDR1 SGHVS and CDR2 FNYEAQ. The CDR3 coding sequence is TGTGCCAGCAGCTTAGGGCGACAGAACTATGGCTACACCTTC. This gives the protein CASSLGRQNYGYTF.

V usage is TRBV19 and J usage is TRBJ1-5; 9 positions match TRBD1. Germline lookup yields CDR1 LNHDA and CDR2 SQIVND (reference sequence). CDR3 length: 16 amino acids. V lost 1 base to trimming and J lost 4 bases; unmatched junction nucleotides: 5. Here the CDR3 DNA reads TGTGCCAGTAGTATAGTAGGACAGGGGAGGAATCAGCCCCAGCATTTT. Encoded protein: CASSIVGQGRNQPQHF.

The V gene is TRBV6-5, the J gene TRBJ2-7; D might be TRBD2 (6 bases). Looked up from germline, CDR1 is MNHEY and CDR2 is SVGAGI. V lost 6 bases and J lost 1, with 7 bases in between. The CDR3 runs to 12 residues. For the CDR3, the DNA is TGTGCCAGCAGGGCGGGATCCTACGAGCAGTACTTC. Amino acids: CASRAGSYEQYF.

About this clone itself: Its ends do not fully match the called genes, so a read error is possible. V is TRBV29-1 and J is TRBJ2-2; TRBD1 aligns across 7 bases. CDR1 is SQVTM and CDR2 is ANQGSEA in the germline V gene. The CDR3 loop spans 15 amino acids. In nucleotides, the CDR3 is TGCAGCGTTGTGGGGACAGATCCGAACATCGGGGAGCTGTTTTTT. Translated, it gives CSVVGTDPNIGELFF.

V gene TRBV7-3 combines with J gene TRBJ2-5; the match to TRBD2 covers 10 bases. Germline-derived CDR1 and CDR2 are SGHTA and FQGTGA. CDR3 length: 17 amino acids. Unmatched junction bases numbered 11, after V lost 2 bases and J lost 5 bases. CDR3 DNA: TGTGCCAGCAGCTTATCTAGCGGGAGCCAGGGCGTGGAGACCCAGTACTTC. Translation: CASSLSSGSQGVETQYF.

The chain links TRBV19 to TRBJ1-1; 11 bases are shared with TRBD1. Germline V gene lookup returns CDR1 LNHDA and CDR2 SQIVND (reference sequence). V shed 4 bases, J shed 4 bases, and the junction held 2 bases outside the gene matches. The CDR3 is 14 amino acids. CDR3 residues: CASSTGTGGTEAFF. In DNA form, the CDR3 reads TGTGCCAGTAGTACCGGGACAGGGGGCACTGAAGCTTTCTTT.